This T cell receptor (beta chain) was sequenced for a study of neoadjuvant anti-PD-1 for oral cavity cancer. Time point reported: after neoadjuvant nivolumab, at surgical resection. From germline, CDR1 is SEHNR and CDR2 FQNEAQ (reference sequence). V lost 1 base and J 3 bases, leaving 1 base between the germline ends. There are 11 residues in the CDR3. Produced via immunoSEQ multiplex PCR; TCRdb's table is partial and in-frame only. This sample has tens of thousands of clones, with roughly two fifths found just once. This clone came up a few times. This chain connects TRBV7-9 to TRBJ2-7; D is undetermined. The sequence derives from a person aged 35 to 85 with oral cavity squamous cell carcinoma. Sample: tumor tissue, taken after nivolumab (anti-PD-1) treatment. CDR3 sequence reads: CASSLDYEQYF. The CDR3 DNA reads as TGTGCCAGCAGCTTAGACTACGAGCAGTACTTC.